Listed below are T cell receptor beta chains from one sample, sequenced in a study of breast tumors, draining lymph nodes, adjacent tissues. One entry per CDR3 protein, called by TCRdb with MiXCR from the multiplex PCR reads. Of approximately 190,000 distinct CDR3 sequences in the sample, around 33% were seen once. Sequencing was done on a sample of axillary lymph node tissue. The receptors stem from a female donor with breast cancer. Some clones in this sample may be carry-over from other donors' samples. Both conserved end residues are part of each CDR3. Fields, in order: D gene, V gene, J gene, clone size, CDR3 DNA, CDR3 protein. D genes are given only for firm matches. Some rows mark clone size as missing; the rest say once, few, many or name a class of expanded clone.

>TRBD1|TRBV18|TRBJ1-2|many
TGTGCCAGCAGTCCGGGACAGGGAAACTATGGCTACACCTTC
CASSPGQGNYGYTF
>-|TRBV5-1|TRBJ1-1|-
TGTGCCAGCAGCTTGGTTCCGGAGAACACTGAAGCTTTCTTT
CASSLVPENTEAFF
>-|TRBV7-8|TRBJ2-7|many
TGTGCCAGCAGCTTAGCGGTCGGGGGGCCCGTCTACGAGCAGTACTTC
CASSLAVGGPVYEQYF
>-|TRBV7-2|TRBJ1-2|many
TGTGCCAGCAGCTTAGAACGGGGACGGGGCTACACCTTC
CASSLERGRGYTF
>-|TRBV10-2|TRBJ2-5|many
TGCGCCAGCAGTGATGGGCTGCAAGAGACCCAGTACTTC
CASSDGLQETQYF
>TRBD2|TRBV20-1|TRBJ2-3|many
TGCAGTGCTAGCGGGGGACTAGCGGGAGGGCGCGTCTGGGGGTATTTT
CSASGGLAGGRVWGYF
>TRBD2|TRBV6-6|TRBJ2-1|many
TGTGCCAGCAGTTACCTAGCGGGAGGGGAGAGTGAGCAGTTCTTC
CASSYLAGGESEQFF
>-|TRBV6-6|TRBJ1-5|-
TGTGCCAGCAGTTACTCTTCCCAGCCCCAGCATTTT
CASSYSSQPQHF
>-|TRBV7-2|TRBJ1-3|many
TGTGCCAGCAGCTTAACCGGACAGAGCTCTGGAAACACCATATATTTT
CASSLTGQSSGNTIYF
>-|TRBV6-5|TRBJ2-1|many
TGTGCCAGCAGTAGGGACCCGCAGGCTTCCTACAATGAGCAGTTCTTC
CASSRDPQASYNEQFF
>-|TRBV5-8|TRBJ2-3|few
TGTGCCAGCAGCCCCCAGGCCTCGGTCAAGGGAGATACGCAGTATTTT
CASSPQASVKGDTQYF
>-|TRBV20-1|TRBJ2-7|many
TGCAGTGCTAGAATGGGGTTGGGGTGGGCCTACGAGCAGTACTTC
CSARMGLGWAYEQYF
>-|TRBV7-8|TRBJ1-1|few
TGTGCCAGCAGCTTAAAAGTCCAGGGAAGTCTCATGAACACTGAAGCTTTCTTT
CASSLKVQGSLMNTEAFF
>-|TRBV4-2|TRBJ2-3|-
TGTGCCCGCAGCCAAGATTTCAGTTTCAGGACTACGCAGTATTTT
CARSQDFSFRTTQYF
>-|TRBV29-1|TRBJ2-5|many
TGCAGCGGCGGGACAGCCCAAGAGACCCAGTACTTC
CSGGTAQETQYF
>-|TRBV11-1|TRBJ2-5|many
TGTGCCAGCAGCCACAGGGTCAAAGAGACCCAGTACTTC
CASSHRVKETQYF
>TRBD2|TRBV10-3|TRBJ2-1|many
TGTGCCATCAGTACCGGGACTAGCGGGAGGAGGAATGAGCAGTTCTTC
CAISTGTSGRRNEQFF
>-|TRBV15|TRBJ2-7|-
TGTGCCACCAGCAGAGATAAGGGACCCGGCGACTCCGAGCAGTACTTC
CATSRDKGPGDSEQYF
>-|TRBV6-6|TRBJ2-1|few
TGTGCCAGCAGTCTACAAACGGGTGAGCAGTTCTTC
CASSLQTGEQFF
>-|TRBV4-1|TRBJ2-5|many
TGCGCCAGCAGCCAAGATCCCAGGGTAGAAGAGACCCAGTACTTC
CASSQDPRVEETQYF
>TRBD1|TRBV5-8|TRBJ1-5|many
TGTGCCAGCAGCTTGGAGACAGGGCTACCTAATCAGCCCCAGCATTTT
CASSLETGLPNQPQHF
>-|TRBV15|TRBJ1-2|-
TGTGCCACCAGCAGAGAGAGTCGGAACACGTTTGGCTACACCTTC
CATSRESRNTFGYTF
>-|TRBV2|TRBJ1-2|many
TGTGCCAGCGACCGGGCCCCTAATGCGGCTGGCTACACCTTC
CASDRAPNAAGYTF
>-|TRBV9|TRBJ2-2|many
TGTGCCAGCAGCGTAGACCCAGGGCCGATCGGGGAGCTGTTTTTT
CASSVDPGPIGELFF
>-|TRBV12-3/TRBV12-4|TRBJ2-2|many
TGTGCCAGCAGGGATAACAGGGTTGGGAACACCGGGGAGCTGTTTTTT
CASRDNRVGNTGELFF
>-|TRBV6-4|TRBJ2-1|many
TGTGCCAGCAGTGAGGAGGGGATGAACGAGCAGTTCTTC
CASSEEGMNEQFF
>-|TRBV19|TRBJ2-5|many
TGTGCCAGTAGTACCAGGCGTGTTAAAGGGACCCAGTACTTC
CASSTRRVKGTQYF
>TRBD1|TRBV19|TRBJ1-4|-
TGTGCCAGTAGTATATCCCGAGACAGGGGGGAAAAACTGTTTTTT
CASSISRDRGEKLFF
>-|TRBV3-1|TRBJ2-5|once
TGTGCCAGCAGCCGCGCGGGGACAGAGACCCAGTACTTC
CASSRAGTETQYF
>-|TRBV24-1|TRBJ2-1|-
TGTGCCACCAGTGACGCGACCAACGATCTACACAATGAGCAGTTCTTC
CATSDATNDLHNEQFF
>-|TRBV29-1|TRBJ1-5|many
TGCAGCGTTGGAGACGGGAATCAGCCCCAGCATTTT
CSVGDGNQPQHF
>-|TRBV7-2|TRBJ1-1|-
TGTGCCAGCAGCTCCTTCGGCTACACTGAAGCTTTCTTT
CASSSFGYTEAFF
>-|TRBV24-1|TRBJ2-1|many
TGTGCCACCAGTGATTCGGATAATGACTACAATGAGCAGTTCTTC
CATSDSDNDYNEQFF
>TRBD1|TRBV29-1|TRBJ1-2|-
TGCAGCGTTGACAGGGGGAATGGCTACACCTTC
CSVDRGNGYTF
>-|TRBV12-3/TRBV12-4|TRBJ1-2|-
TGTGCCAGCAGAGAAGGCCAGGGCTATGGCTACACCTTC
CASREGQGYGYTF
>-|TRBV7-8|TRBJ2-3|many
TGTGCCAGCACCCCCCCCTGGGTAAGCACAGATACGCAGTATTTT
CASTPPWVSTDTQYF
>-|TRBV7-3|TRBJ2-2|many
TGTGCCAGCAGCTTAATTACGAACACCGGGGAGCTGTTTTTT
CASSLITNTGELFF
>-|TRBV9|TRBJ2-3|many
TGTGCCAGCAGCGTAGAGACAGCGCGCGGCACAGATACGCAGTATTTT
CASSVETARGTDTQYF
>-|TRBV5-1|TRBJ1-6|once
TGCGCCAGCAGCCCGGGACATGGGGGCTCCCCCCTCCACTTT
CASSPGHGGSPLHF